The source of this T cell receptor (beta chain) is a study of T cell repertoires in cytomegalovirus infection. About the study: Evidence of both CMV infection and a matching HLA type came from public TCR beta signatures.

As to this clonotype: No antigen is known for it.

TCRdb independently ran MiXCR on the reads; one entry per CDR3 protein. This table holds 400,000 to 600,000 distinct CDR3 sequences, 42% found once. The V and J ends lost 5 bases and 2 bases, in that order; junction bases with no gene match: 8. The CDR3 runs 16 residues. The germline V gene encodes CDR1 SGHVS and CDR2 FQNEAQ. This sequence joins TRBV7-8 and TRBJ1-5, with 8 bases that match TRBD1. This TCR was sampled from a human donor in good health (CMV status not recorded). Some clones in this sample may be carry-over from other donors' samples. The sequencing here drew on cultured PBMCs, taken from culture after CMV antigen stimulation. The DNA for the CDR3 is TGTGCCAGCAGCCTACTGGACAGGGTCGGCAATCAGCCCCAGCATTTT. Its translation: CASSLLDRVGNQPQHF.